The 17 T cell receptor beta chains below come from one sample, sequenced in a study of blood T cell repertoires in COVID-19. Using immunoSEQ multiplex PCR, the repertoire was profiled, and TCRdb retains in-frame clones only, with some absent. The sample shows roughly 200,000 clones, 84% of them seen only once. The sequenced sample consisted of peripheral blood. The receptors stem from an elderly woman with COVID-19, enrolled during active disease.

This CDR3 reads CASRAEGGVNQPQHF. The CDR3 DNA reads as TGTGCCAGCAGAGCCGAGGGTGGGGTTAATCAGCCCCAGCATTTT. The J gene is TRBJ1-5, the V gene TRBV6-5; D unclear. Germline assignment: CDR1 MNHEY and CDR2 SVGAGI. The CDR3 is made up of 15 amino acids. V lost 6 bases and J 4 bases, leaving 16 bases between the germline ends.

The CDR3 DNA sequence: TGTGCCAGCACCAAGGGGGAGACCCAGTACTTC. Its protein is CASTKGETQYF. The V and J genes are TRBV12-3 or TRBV12-4 and TRBJ2-5, with a possible D match to TRBD1 (5 bases). The germline V and J ends were trimmed by 7 bases and 5 bases, with 8 bases remaining between them. CDR3 size: 11 residues.

This chain connects TRBV6-5 to TRBJ1-2, with 8 positions matching TRBD1. The CDR3 covers 14 residues. CDR1 is MNHEY, CDR2 SVGAGI, per germline. With V trimmed by 7 bases and J by 5 bases, 9 bases remained unmatched. The CDR3 spells CASTTGAVRYGYTF. The CDR3 DNA follows: TGTGCCAGCACGACAGGGGCGGTCAGGTATGGCTACACCTTC.

The chain is built from TRBV11-3 and TRBJ2-3, with 7 bases matching TRBD2. CDR3 size: 13 residues. Germline V gene lookup returns CDR1 SGHNT and CDR2 YENEEA. After removal of 4 bases from V and 4 bases from J, the junction contained 2 bases not matched to a gene. In DNA, the CDR3 is TGTGCCAGCAGCTGGCGGGAGCCAGATACGCAGTATTTT. Its protein product is CASSWREPDTQYF.

The rearrangement links TRBV24-1 to TRBJ2-4, with 8 bases that match TRBD1. This CDR3 has 16 amino acids. Germline values: CDR1 KGHDR, CDR2 SFDVKD. With 3 bases clipped from V and 5 bases from J, the junction kept 8 bases outside the gene matches. The CDR3 nucleotides read TGTGCCACCAGTGATACAGCAGGGGGCAGTGAAAACATTCAGTACTTC. It encodes CATSDTAGGSENIQYF.

The rearrangement uses TRBV19 and TRBJ1-1; no clear D. The CDR3 covers 15 residues. The germline V and J ends were trimmed by 5 bases and 0 bases, with 13 bases remaining between them. In germline, CDR1 is LNHDA, CDR2 SQIVND (reference sequence). The CDR3 here is CASSEFSGLNTEAFF. The CDR3 nucleotides are TGTGCCAGTAGTGAATTTTCGGGGTTGAACACTGAAGCTTTCTTT.

The chain employs TRBV28 and TRBJ2-7; tentatively, D is TRBD1 (7 bases). The germline V gene has CDR1 MDHEN and CDR2 SYDVKM. The CDR3 is 12 residues long. Trimming took off 10 bases at V and 6 bases at J, with 16 bases between the two ends. This CDR3 is CATRQGGTEQYF. CDR3 DNA: TGTGCCACCCGACAGGGAGGCACCGAGCAGTACTTC.

The chain joins TRBV6-5 to TRBJ1-5; D may be TRBD1 (5 bases). The germline CDR1 and CDR2 sequences are MNHEY and SVGAGI. The CDR3 runs to 12 residues. Trimming removed 8 bases from V and 13 bases from J, with 18 bases in between. The CDR3 DNA is TGTGCCAGCCACCTCGGGGGGGAGCGACAGCATTTT. Its protein is CASHLGGERQHF.

This chain uses TRBV6-5 with TRBJ2-1; D perhaps matches TRBD1 (5 bases). Trimming cost V 2 bases and J 14 bases, with 10 bases left between them. Germline CDR1 and CDR2: MNHEY and SVGAGI. The CDR3 has 11 residues. In nucleotides, the CDR3 is TGTGCCAGCAGTTACGCGGCACAGGAGTTCTTC. This gives the protein CASSYAAQEFF.

This clone was detected only once. The chain employs TRBV2 and TRBJ2-5; D possibly corresponds to TRBD1 (6 bases). This CDR3 has 13 amino acids. The V end was cut by 11 bases, the J end by 4 bases, with 17 bases between. Germline values: CDR1 SNHLY, CDR2 FYNNEI. The DNA of the CDR3 is TGTGCCGCCCAAGGGGGACGGGGAGAGACCCAGTACTTC. Its protein is CAAQGGRGETQYF.

The chain couples TRBV11-2 to TRBJ2-2; a possible D gene is TRBD1 (5 bases). The CDR3 is 15 residues long. The V and J ends lost 1 base and 7 bases respectively, with 13 bases between them. Germline V gene lookup returns CDR1 SGHAT and CDR2 FQNNGV. The CDR3 DNA follows: TGTGCCAGCAGCTTAGGAAGACAGAGCAGCGGGGAGCTGTTTTTT. It yields the protein CASSLGRQSSGELFF.

The V gene is TRBV5-1, the J gene TRBJ1-6; no clear D gene. Trimming took 0 bases from V and 6 from J, leaving 7 bases between them. CDR1 is SGHRS, CDR2 YFSETQ, per germline. This CDR3 is 14 amino acids long. CDR3 protein: CASSLDSLNSPLHF. The CDR3 DNA is TGCGCCAGCAGCTTGGATAGTCTTAATTCACCCCTCCACTTT.

This chain connects TRBV7-2 to TRBJ1-1; D is possibly TRBD1 (6 bases). CDR1 is SGHTA, CDR2 FQGNSA, per germline. The CDR3 runs 13 residues. Trimming pared 5 bases from V and 6 bases from J, leaving 13 bases between. CDR3 amino acids: CASSPGAIAEAFF. Written as DNA, the CDR3 is TGTGCCAGCAGCCCAGGGGCGATCGCTGAAGCTTTCTTT.

This sequence joins TRBV6-5 and TRBJ1-1; D might be TRBD1 (5 bases). Germline assignment: CDR1 MNHEY and CDR2 SVGAGI. Trimming left V 2 bases short and J 0 bases short, with 13 bases between. This CDR3 comprises 16 residues. CDR3 nucleotide sequence: TGTGCCAGCAGTTACCCACCCCGGGGGGTGAACACTGAAGCTTTCTTT. Its protein product is CASSYPPRGVNTEAFF.

Only a few counts were recorded for this clone. This rearrangement joins TRBV3-1 (or the pseudogene TRBV3-2) to TRBJ2-2, with TRBD2 matching 9 bases. Germline assignment: CDR1 LGHDT and CDR2 YNNKEL (reference sequence). This CDR3 has 16 residues. V lost 6 bases and J lost 5; bases outside the gene matches: 10. CDR3 in DNA: TGTGCCAGCAGTGGTAGCGGGGGCGTCTCAACCGGGGAGCTGTTTTTT. It encodes CASSGSGGVSTGELFF.

The CDR3, as DNA: TGTGCCAGTACCCTAGGAGGGACCACGAACACCGGGGAGCTGTTTTTT. This sequence encodes CASTLGGTTNTGELFF. This sequence joins TRBV19 and TRBJ2-2; weak D call: TRBD2 (6 bases). CDR1 LNHDA and CDR2 SQIVND come from the germline V gene (reference sequence). The ends were cut back, 7 bases at V and 0 bases at J, with 15 bases in the middle. This CDR3 has 16 residues.

The chain carries TRBV9 and TRBJ1-6; D is possibly TRBD1 (5 bases). V dropped 3 bases and J dropped 9 bases, with 16 bases sitting between them. The CDR3 sequence is 15 residues long. The germline V gene has CDR1 SGDLS and CDR2 YYNGEE. The CDR3, as DNA: TGTGCCAGCAGCGGAAAGCAGGGAGGTGGTTCACCCCTCCACTTT. Protein product: CASSGKQGGGSPLHF.